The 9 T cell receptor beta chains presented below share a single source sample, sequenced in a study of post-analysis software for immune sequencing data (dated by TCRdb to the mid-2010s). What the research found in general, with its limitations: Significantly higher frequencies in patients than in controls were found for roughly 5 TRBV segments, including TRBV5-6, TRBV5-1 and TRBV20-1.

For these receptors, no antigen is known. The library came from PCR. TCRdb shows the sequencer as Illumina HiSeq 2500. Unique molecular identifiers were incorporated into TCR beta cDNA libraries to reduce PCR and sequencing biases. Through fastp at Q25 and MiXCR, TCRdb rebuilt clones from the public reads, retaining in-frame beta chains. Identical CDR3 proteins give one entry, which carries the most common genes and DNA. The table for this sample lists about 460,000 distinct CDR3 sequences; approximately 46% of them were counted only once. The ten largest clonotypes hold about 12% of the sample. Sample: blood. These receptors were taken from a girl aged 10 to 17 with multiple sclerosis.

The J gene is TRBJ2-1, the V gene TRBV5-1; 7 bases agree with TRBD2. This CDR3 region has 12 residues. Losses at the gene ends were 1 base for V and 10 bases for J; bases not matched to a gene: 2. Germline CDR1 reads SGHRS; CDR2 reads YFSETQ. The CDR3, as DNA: TGCGCCAGCAGCTTGTTGGGGGGGGAGCAGTTCTTC. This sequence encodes CASSLLGGEQFF.

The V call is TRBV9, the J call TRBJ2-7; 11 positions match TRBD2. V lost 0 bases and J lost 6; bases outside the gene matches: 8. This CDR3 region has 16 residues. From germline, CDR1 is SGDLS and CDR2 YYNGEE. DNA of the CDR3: TGTGCCAGCAGCGTAGCTGAACTAGCGGGAGTGGGCGAGCAGTACTTC. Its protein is CASSVAELAGVGEQYF.

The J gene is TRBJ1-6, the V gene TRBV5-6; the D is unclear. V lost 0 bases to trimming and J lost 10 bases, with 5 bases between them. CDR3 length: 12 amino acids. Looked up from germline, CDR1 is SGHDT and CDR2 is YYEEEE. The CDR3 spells CASSLVGSPLHF. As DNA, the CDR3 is TGTGCCAGCAGCTTGGTGGGGTCACCCCTCCACTTT. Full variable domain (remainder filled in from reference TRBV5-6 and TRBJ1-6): DAGVTQSPTHLIKTRGQQVTLRCSPKSGHDTVSWYQQALGQGPQFIFQYYEEEERQRGNFPDRFSGHQFPNYSSELNVNALLLGDSALYLCASSLVGSPLHFGNGTRLTVT.

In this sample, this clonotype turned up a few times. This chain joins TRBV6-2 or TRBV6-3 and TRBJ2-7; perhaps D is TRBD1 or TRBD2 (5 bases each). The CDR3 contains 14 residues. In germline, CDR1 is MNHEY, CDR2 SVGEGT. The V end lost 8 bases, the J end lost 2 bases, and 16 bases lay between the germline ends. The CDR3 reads CASQTYQGPYEQYF. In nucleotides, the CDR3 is TGTGCCAGCCAGACTTACCAGGGACCCTACGAGCAGTACTTC.

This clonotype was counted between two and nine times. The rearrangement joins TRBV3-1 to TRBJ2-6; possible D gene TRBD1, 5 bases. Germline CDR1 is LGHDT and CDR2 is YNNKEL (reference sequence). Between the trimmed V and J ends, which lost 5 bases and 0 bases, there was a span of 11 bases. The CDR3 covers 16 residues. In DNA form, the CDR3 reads TGTGCCAGCAGCAGACGACAGCTCTCTGGGGCCAACGTCCTGACTTTC. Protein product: CASSRRQLSGANVLTF.

CDR3 in DNA: TGTGCCAGCAGCTTAGTGGGGGCAGGGGTTAAACAGCCCCAGCATTTT. Its translation: CASSLVGAGVKQPQHF. The chain uses TRBV7-2 and TRBJ1-5; D is perhaps TRBD1 (6 bases). This CDR3 comprises 16 residues. Trimming removed 1 base from V and 7 bases from J, with 17 bases in between. Germline loops: CDR1 SGHTA, CDR2 FQGNSA.

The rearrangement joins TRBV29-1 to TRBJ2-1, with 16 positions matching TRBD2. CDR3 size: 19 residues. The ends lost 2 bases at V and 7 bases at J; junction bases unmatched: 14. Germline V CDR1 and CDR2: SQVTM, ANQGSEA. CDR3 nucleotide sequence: TGCAGCGTTGAATTTATGTCGGGACTAGCGGGAGGGCCTAATAATGAGCAGTTCTTC. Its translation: CSVEFMSGLAGGPNNEQFF.

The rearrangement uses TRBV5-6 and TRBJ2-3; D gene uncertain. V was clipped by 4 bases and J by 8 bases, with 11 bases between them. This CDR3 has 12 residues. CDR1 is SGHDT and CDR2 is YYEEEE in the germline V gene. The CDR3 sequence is CASSPYYSTQYF. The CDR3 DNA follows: TGTGCCAGCAGCCCCTATTACTCTACGCAGTATTTT. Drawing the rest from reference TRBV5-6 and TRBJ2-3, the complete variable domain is DAGVTQSPTHLIKTRGQQVTLRCSPKSGHDTVSWYQQALGQGPQFIFQYYEEEERQRGNFPDRFSGHQFPNYSSELNVNALLLGDSALYLCASSPYYSTQYFGPGTRLTVL.

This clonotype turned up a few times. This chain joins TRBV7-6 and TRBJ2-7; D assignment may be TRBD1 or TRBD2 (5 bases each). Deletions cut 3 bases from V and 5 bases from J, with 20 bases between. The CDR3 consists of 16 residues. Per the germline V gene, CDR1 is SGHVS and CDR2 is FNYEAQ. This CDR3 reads CASSFPPMGENNEQYF. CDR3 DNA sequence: TGTGCCAGCAGCTTTCCCCCCATGGGGGAGAACAACGAGCAGTACTTC.